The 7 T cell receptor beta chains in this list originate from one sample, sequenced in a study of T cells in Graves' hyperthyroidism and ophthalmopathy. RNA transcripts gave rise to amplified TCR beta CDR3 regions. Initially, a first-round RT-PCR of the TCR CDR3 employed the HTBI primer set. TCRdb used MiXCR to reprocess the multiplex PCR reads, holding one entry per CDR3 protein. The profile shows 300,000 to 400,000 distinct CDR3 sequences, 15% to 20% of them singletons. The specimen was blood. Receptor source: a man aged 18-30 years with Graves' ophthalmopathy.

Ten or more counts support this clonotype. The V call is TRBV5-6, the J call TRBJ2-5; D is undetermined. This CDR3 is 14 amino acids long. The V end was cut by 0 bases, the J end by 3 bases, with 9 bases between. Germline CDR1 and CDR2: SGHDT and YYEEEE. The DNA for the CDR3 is TGTGCCAGCAGCTTGGCTGCTGGGGAAGAGACCCAGTACTTC. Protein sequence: CASSLAAGEETQYF.

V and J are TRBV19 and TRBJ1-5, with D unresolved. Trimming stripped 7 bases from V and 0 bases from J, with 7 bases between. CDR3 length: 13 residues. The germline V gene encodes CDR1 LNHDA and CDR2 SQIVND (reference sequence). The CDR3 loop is CASTLYSNQPQHF. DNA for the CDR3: TGTGCCAGTACCCTCTATAGCAATCAGCCCCAGCATTTT.

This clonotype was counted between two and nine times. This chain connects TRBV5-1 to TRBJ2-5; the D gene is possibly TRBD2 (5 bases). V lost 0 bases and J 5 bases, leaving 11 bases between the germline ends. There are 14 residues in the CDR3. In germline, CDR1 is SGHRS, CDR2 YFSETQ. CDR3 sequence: CASSLGIGGETQYF. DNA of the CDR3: TGCGCCAGCAGCTTGGGGATAGGCGGGGAGACCCAGTACTTC.

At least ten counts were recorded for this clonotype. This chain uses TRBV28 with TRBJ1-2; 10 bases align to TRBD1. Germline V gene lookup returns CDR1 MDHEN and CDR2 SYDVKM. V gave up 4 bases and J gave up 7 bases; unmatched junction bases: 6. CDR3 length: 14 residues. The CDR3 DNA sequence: TGTGCCAGCAGTTATTCCGGGACAGGGGCTGGCTACACCTTC. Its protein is CASSYSGTGAGYTF.

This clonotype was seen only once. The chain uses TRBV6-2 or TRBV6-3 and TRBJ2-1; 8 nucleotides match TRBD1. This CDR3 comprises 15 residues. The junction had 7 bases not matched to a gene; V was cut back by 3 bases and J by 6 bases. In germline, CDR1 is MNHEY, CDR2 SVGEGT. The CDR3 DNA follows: TGTGCCAGCAGTTATAACCAGGGGGCCGGCAATGAGCAGTTCTTC. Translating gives CASSYNQGAGNEQFF.

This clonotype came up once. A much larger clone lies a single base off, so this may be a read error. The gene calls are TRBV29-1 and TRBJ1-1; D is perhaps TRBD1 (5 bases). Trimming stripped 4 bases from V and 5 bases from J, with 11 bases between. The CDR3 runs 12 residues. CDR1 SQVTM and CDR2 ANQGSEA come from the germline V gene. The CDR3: CSVGGERTEAFF. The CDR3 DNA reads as TGCAGCGTTGGGGGGGAAAGAACTGAAGCTTTCTTT.

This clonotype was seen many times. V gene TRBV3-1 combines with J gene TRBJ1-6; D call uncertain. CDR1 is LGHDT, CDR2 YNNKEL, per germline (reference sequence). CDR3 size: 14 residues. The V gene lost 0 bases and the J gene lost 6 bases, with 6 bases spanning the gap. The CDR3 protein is CASSQEGSNSPLHF. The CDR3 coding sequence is TGTGCCAGCAGCCAAGAAGGGAGTAATTCACCCCTCCACTTT.